The 21 T cell receptor beta chains in this list originate from one sample, sequenced in a study of blood T cell repertoires in COVID-19. Profiled with immunoSEQ multiplex PCR; TCRdb holds only in-frame clones, not every one. This table has hundreds of thousands of clones, around nine tenths appearing once. The sample comprised PBMCs or T cells enriched from blood (not recorded which). The receptor set was obtained from a woman between 50 and 59 years old who had recovered from COVID-19.

J is TRBJ2-1 and V is TRBV28, with 9 bases aligning to TRBD2. J was trimmed by 7 bases and V by 6 bases; bases with no gene match: 16. The CDR3 is made up of 17 amino acids. Germline values: CDR1 MDHEN, CDR2 SYDVKM. The CDR3 spells CASSRPLLAGAWNEQFF. The CDR3 DNA reads TGTGCCAGCAGCCGACCCCTTTTAGCGGGAGCTTGGAATGAGCAGTTCTTC.

This sequence joins TRBV6-6 and TRBJ2-7; 12 bases match TRBD2. Germline trimming cut 5 bases from V and 2 bases from J; bases unmatched to any gene: 7. CDR1 and CDR2 from the germline V gene are MNHNY and SVGAGI (reference sequence). This CDR3 is 16 amino acids long. CDR3 DNA: TGTGCCAGCAGTCGACACGGACTAGCGGGGACCTACGAGCAGTACTTC. It specifies CASSRHGLAGTYEQYF.

The chain employs TRBV18 and TRBJ2-7, with a tentative D call TRBD2 (5 bases). Germline V gene sequence: CDR1 KGHSH, CDR2 LQKENI. The CDR3 runs to 15 residues. The V end lost 0 bases, the J end lost 3 bases, and 12 bases lay between the germline ends. CDR3: CASSPPGLDFYEQYF. CDR3 DNA sequence: TGTGCCAGCTCACCACCAGGACTCGACTTCTACGAGCAGTACTTC.

The genes are TRBV27 and TRBJ1-1; D not resolved. From germline, CDR1 is MNHEY and CDR2 SMNVEV (reference sequence). Trimming pared 5 bases from V and 0 bases from J, leaving 13 bases between. CDR3 length: 15 residues. For the CDR3, the DNA is TGTGCCAGCAGTCCCGTCCCAGCGATGAACACTGAAGCTTTCTTT. Amino acids: CASSPVPAMNTEAFF.

V usage is TRBV18 and J usage is TRBJ2-1, with TRBD1 matching 9 bases. CDR3 length: 16 amino acids. V lost 3 bases to trimming and J lost 1 base; unmatched junction nucleotides: 4. Germline V gene sequence: CDR1 KGHSH, CDR2 LQKENI. The chain's CDR3 is CASSPAGQGSYNEQFF. The CDR3 nucleotides are TGTGCCAGCTCACCCGCAGGACAGGGGTCCTACAATGAGCAGTTCTTC.

This clone turned up a few times. The chain has TRBV19 and TRBJ2-1, with a tentative D call TRBD2 (6 bases). Germline CDR1 LNHDA, CDR2 SQIVND (reference sequence). The CDR3 consists of 15 residues. Trimming shortened V by 4 bases and J by 8 bases, and 18 bases separated the two germline ends. The CDR3, as DNA: TGTGCCAGTAGTAGCGATCTAGCGTGGGGGGATGAGCAGTTCTTC. This encodes CASSSDLAWGDEQFF. The full variable domain, completed using reference TRBV19 and TRBJ2-1, is DGGITQSPKYLFRKEGQNVTLSCEQNLNHDAMYWYRQDPGQGLRLIYYSQIVNDFQKGDIAEGYSVSREKKESFPLTVTSAQKNPTAFYLCASSSDLAWGDEQFFGPGTRLTVL.

The chain uses TRBV12-3 or TRBV12-4 and TRBJ1-2; D gene uncertain. Between the trimmed V and J ends, which lost 3 bases and 8 bases, there was a span of 7 bases. The CDR3 is made up of 11 amino acids. The CDR3 loop reads CASSFLEGYTF. DNA of the CDR3: TGTGCCAGCAGTTTTTTGGAGGGCTACACCTTC.

The chain has TRBV3-1 (or the pseudogene TRBV3-2) and TRBJ1-3; D ambiguous. The CDR3 is made up of 14 amino acids. The germline V gene encodes CDR1 LGHDT and CDR2 YNNKEL (reference sequence). V shed 1 base and J shed 0 bases, with 4 bases lying between them. The CDR3 loop reads CASSQVNSGNTIYF. For the CDR3, the DNA is TGTGCCAGCAGCCAAGTTAACTCTGGAAACACCATATATTTT.

The rearrangement links TRBV28 to TRBJ1-1, with D tentatively TRBD1 (6 bases). This CDR3 contains 15 residues. V was cut by 6 bases and J by 3 bases, with 17 bases left in between. Germline V gene data show CDR1 as MDHEN and CDR2 as SYDVKM. In DNA, the CDR3 is TGTGCCAGCAGCTCCCGACCAGGGGATGACACTGAAGCTTTCTTT. This gives the protein CASSSRPGDDTEAFF.

This sequence joins TRBV7-9 and TRBJ2-1; the match to TRBD2 covers 10 bases. With V trimmed by 1 base and J by 4 bases, 10 bases remained unmatched. Germline CDR1 SEHNR, CDR2 FQNEAQ (reference sequence). The CDR3 loop spans 18 amino acids. CDR3 protein: CASSLDYALAGEYNEQFF. The CDR3 DNA follows: TGTGCCAGCAGCTTAGATTATGCTCTAGCGGGAGAGTACAATGAGCAGTTCTTC.

The chain has TRBV27 and TRBJ2-2; perhaps TRBD2 as D (6 bases). Germline CDR1 is MNHEY and CDR2 is SMNVEV (reference sequence). The CDR3 covers 17 residues. V was shortened by 6 bases and J by 0 bases, with 17 bases between the two germline ends. In DNA form, the CDR3 reads TGTGCCAGCAGCTCCGGGAGTGCTAGGCCGAACACCGGGGAGCTGTTTTTT. Translated, it gives CASSSGSARPNTGELFF.

The chain has TRBV6-5 and TRBJ1-4, with TRBD1 matching over 7 bases. CDR1 is MNHEY and CDR2 is SVGAGI in the germline V gene. The V gene end was trimmed by 5 bases and the J gene end by 10 bases; junction bases not matched to a gene: 13. The CDR3 spans 15 residues. CDR3 DNA: TGTGCCAGCAGTCCCCGGACAGGCTGGCATGTAAAACTGTTTTTT. Its translation: CASSPRTGWHVKLFF.

The chain recombines TRBV4-1 with TRBJ1-2, with 8 bases identical to TRBD1. The CDR3 length is 15 residues. Germline trimming cut 6 bases from V and 6 bases from J; bases unmatched to any gene: 12. The germline CDR1 and CDR2 sequences are MGHRA and YSYEKL. CDR3 protein: CASRPTGVGWDGYTF. In DNA form, the CDR3 reads TGCGCCAGCAGGCCGACAGGGGTGGGATGGGATGGCTACACCTTC.

The chain recombines TRBV19 with TRBJ1-1, with unresolved D. V gave up 4 bases and J gave up 1 base, with 7 bases separating them. The CDR3 sequence is 13 residues long. Germline lookup yields CDR1 LNHDA and CDR2 SQIVND (reference sequence). CDR3 sequence reads: CASSNEGNTEAFF. CDR3 DNA: TGTGCCAGTAGTAATGAGGGGAACACTGAAGCTTTCTTT.

The J gene is TRBJ2-1, the V gene TRBV2; 10 nucleotides line up with TRBD2. J gave up 8 bases and V 6 bases, and 7 bases lay outside the gene matches. This CDR3 region has 14 residues. CDR1 and CDR2 from the germline V gene are SNHLY and FYNNEI. Here the CDR3 reads CASRASSGRYEQFF. CDR3 in DNA: TGTGCCAGCAGGGCGTCTAGCGGGAGATATGAGCAGTTCTTC.

J is TRBJ2-7 and V is TRBV5-5; D may be TRBD1 (6 bases). CDR1 SGHKS and CDR2 YYEKEE come from the germline V gene (reference sequence). This CDR3 is 15 amino acids long. V gave up 3 bases and J gave up 2 bases, with 15 bases separating them. This CDR3 reads CASSSGQIATYEQYF. CDR3 sequence (DNA): TGTGCCAGCAGCTCAGGACAGATCGCCACCTACGAGCAGTACTTC.

For the CDR3, the DNA is TGTGCCAGCAGCATGATTGGGCAAATCGATCAGCCCCAGCATTTT. Translating gives CASSMIGQIDQPQHF. The chain combines TRBV28 with TRBJ1-5; no clear D gene. The CDR3 spans 15 residues. Trimming shortened V by 6 bases and J by 5 bases, and 17 bases separated the two germline ends. CDR1 and CDR2 (germline): MDHEN, SYDVKM.

The rearrangement links TRBV5-5 to TRBJ2-5, with a tentative D call TRBD2 (6 bases). Deletions cut 4 bases from V and 5 bases from J, with 15 bases between. Germline V gives CDR1 SGHKS, CDR2 YYEKEE (reference sequence). This CDR3 contains 14 residues. CDR3 DNA: TGTGCCAGCAGCCCACCGGGGGTCCGGGAGACCCAGTACTTC. Encoded protein: CASSPPGVRETQYF.

The chain couples TRBV2 to TRBJ2-7; TRBD2 agrees at 8 bases. The CDR3 has 13 amino acids. The ends lost 2 bases at V and 6 bases at J; junction bases unmatched: 3. Looked up from germline, CDR1 is SNHLY and CDR2 is FYNNEI. Here the CDR3 DNA reads TGTGCCAGCAGTGAAATGAGCGGGAGCGAGCAGTACTTC. Protein sequence: CASSEMSGSEQYF.

V and J are TRBV3-1 (or the pseudogene TRBV3-2) and TRBJ2-7; 11 bases match TRBD2. V shed 1 base and J 3 bases; nucleotides not matched to a gene: 2. The germline gives CDR1 LGHDT, CDR2 YNNKEL (reference sequence). The CDR3 extends over 15 amino acids. Here the CDR3 reads CASSQAGLAVYEQYF. DNA of the CDR3: TGTGCCAGCAGCCAAGCGGGACTAGCGGTCTACGAGCAGTACTTC.

This sequence joins TRBV28 and TRBJ2-2, with TRBD1 identical over 9 bases. Germline lookup yields CDR1 MDHEN and CDR2 SYDVKM. The V gene end was trimmed by 0 bases and the J gene end by 4 bases; junction bases not matched to a gene: 3. The CDR3 contains 16 residues. This chain's CDR3 is CASSLWDRGPTGELFF. The CDR3, as DNA: TGTGCCAGCAGTTTATGGGACAGGGGCCCCACCGGGGAGCTGTTTTTT.